This is a list of T cell receptor beta chains from one sample in a study of Ad26.COV2.S vaccination and SARS-CoV-2 variants. Generated by immunoSEQ multiplex PCR, the TCRdb table keeps only in-frame clones and is missing some. In the table there are 300,000 to 400,000 clones, 80% to 90% of which are singletons. The sequences come from peripheral blood, collected in a trial of Ad26.COV2.S vaccine versus placebo. The receptor source for this set is a person between 18 and 60 years old who received the Ad26.COV2.S COVID-19 vaccine or a placebo. The CDR3 runs from the conserved cysteine through the conserved F or W. Fields, in order: V gene, J gene, clone size, D gene, CDR3 DNA, CDR3 protein. D genes are given only for firm matches. Where a row states a size, it is once, few, many or the class of an expanded clone; other rows omit it.

v_gene: TRBV27; j_gene: TRBJ1-6; abundance: -; d_gene: -; CDR3nt: TGTGCCAGCAGTTTATCCACGCCGGAACTCCTCCACTTT; CDR3aa: CASSLSTPELLHF
v_gene: TRBV4-3; j_gene: TRBJ2-7; abundance: -; d_gene: -; CDR3nt: TGCGCCAGCAGCCAGTACCGGGACACTCTCCCATACGAGCAGTACTTC; CDR3aa: CASSQYRDTLPYEQYF
v_gene: TRBV14; j_gene: TRBJ2-7; abundance: -; d_gene: -; CDR3nt: TGTGCCAGCAGCCAAGAGGTTGGACGGAGGTCCTACGAGCAGTACTTC; CDR3aa: CASSQEVGRRSYEQYF
v_gene: TRBV3-1/TRBV3-2; j_gene: TRBJ2-7; abundance: -; d_gene: -; CDR3nt: TGTGCCAGCAGCCAAGCCACAGGGATTAGATACGAGCAGTACTTC; CDR3aa: CASSQATGIRYEQYF
v_gene: TRBV5-1; j_gene: TRBJ2-1; abundance: -; d_gene: TRBD2; CDR3nt: TGCGCCAGCAGCCGGGCGCTAGCGGCCTACAATGAGCAGTTCTTC; CDR3aa: CASSRALAAYNEQFF
v_gene: TRBV6-5; j_gene: TRBJ2-5; abundance: few; d_gene: TRBD2; CDR3nt: TGTGCCAGCAGTTACACTAGCGGGAGGCAAGAGACCCAGTACTTC; CDR3aa: CASSYTSGRQETQYF
v_gene: TRBV10-1; j_gene: TRBJ2-1; abundance: -; d_gene: -; CDR3nt: TGCGCCAGCAGTGGGGGGGTTCCCACCAATGAGCAGTTCTTC; CDR3aa: CASSGGVPTNEQFF
v_gene: TRBV6-5; j_gene: TRBJ2-2; abundance: -; d_gene: -; CDR3nt: TGTGCCAGCAGTTATGCGCGGCCGAACACCGGGGAGCTGTTTTTT; CDR3aa: CASSYARPNTGELFF
v_gene: TRBV30; j_gene: TRBJ1-3; abundance: -; d_gene: -; CDR3nt: TGTGCCTGGAGTGTACAAGGGCGCTCTGGAAACACCATATATTTT; CDR3aa: CAWSVQGRSGNTIYF
v_gene: TRBV5-6; j_gene: TRBJ1-2; abundance: -; d_gene: TRBD1; CDR3nt: TGTGCCAGCAGCTCAGCCCTGGACAGGGGATTTGCCGGCTACACCTTC; CDR3aa: CASSSALDRGFAGYTF
v_gene: TRBV18; j_gene: TRBJ2-7; abundance: -; d_gene: -; CDR3nt: TGTGCCAGCTCACCATTCGCAGGCAGCTCCTACGAGCAGTACTTC; CDR3aa: CASSPFAGSSYEQYF
v_gene: TRBV19; j_gene: TRBJ2-5; abundance: -; d_gene: -; CDR3nt: TGTGCCAGTAGTATGCCTTGGCAGAAAGAGACCCAGTACTTC; CDR3aa: CASSMPWQKETQYF
v_gene: TRBV3-1/TRBV3-2; j_gene: TRBJ2-5; abundance: -; d_gene: -; CDR3nt: TGTGCCAGCAGCCAAGATACTAGTGGGTTGGAGACCCAGTACTTC; CDR3aa: CASSQDTSGLETQYF
v_gene: TRBV7-2; j_gene: TRBJ2-7; abundance: -; d_gene: -; CDR3nt: TGTGCCAGCAGCTTGGACCGGGGAACCTACGAGCAGTACTTC; CDR3aa: CASSLDRGTYEQYF
v_gene: TRBV5-1; j_gene: TRBJ1-1; abundance: -; d_gene: -; CDR3nt: TGCGCCAGCAGCTTGAAGGACGGAGGGAACACTGAAGCTTTCTTT; CDR3aa: CASSLKDGGNTEAFF
v_gene: TRBV28; j_gene: TRBJ2-2; abundance: -; d_gene: TRBD2; CDR3nt: TGTGCCAGCAGTTATAGCGGGAGAAACTCCGGGGAGCTGTTTTTT; CDR3aa: CASSYSGRNSGELFF
v_gene: TRBV6-2/TRBV6-3; j_gene: TRBJ1-2; abundance: few; d_gene: -; CDR3nt: TGTGCCAGCAGTTTCCAGGCGCCCGGGGGCTACACCTTC; CDR3aa: CASSFQAPGGYTF
v_gene: TRBV29-1; j_gene: TRBJ1-2; abundance: -; d_gene: -; CDR3nt: TGCAGCGCCCGAAGGCGCCAGGGTAATGGCTACACCTTC; CDR3aa: CSARRRQGNGYTF
v_gene: TRBV5-4; j_gene: TRBJ2-1; abundance: -; d_gene: TRBD1; CDR3nt: TGTGCCAGCAGCTTGGGACCAGGGGGCAATAATGAGCAGTTCTTC; CDR3aa: CASSLGPGGNNEQFF